The 15 T cell receptor beta chains below were found in one sample sequenced in a study of T cell responses to AZD1222 COVID-19 vaccine. The protocol was immunoSEQ multiplex PCR, while the TCRdb copy is restricted to in-frame clones and leaves out a portion. Of 75,000 to 95,000 clones listed, about 91% are singletons. Specimen: peripheral blood, collected on day 0 of MenACWY control vaccination. These receptors came from an adult in good health.

This CDR3 reads CASSFGQGDGYTF. As DNA, the CDR3 is TGTGCCAGCAGTTTCGGACAGGGAGATGGCTACACCTTC. The chain carries TRBV12-3 or TRBV12-4 and TRBJ1-2; 8 bases map to TRBD1. The length of the CDR3 is 13 residues. J was trimmed by 6 bases and V by 3 bases; bases with no gene match: 3.

This clone has a handful of counts. The rearrangement links TRBV3-1 (or the pseudogene TRBV3-2) to TRBJ1-2; a possible D gene is TRBD1 (5 bases). CDR1 and CDR2 (germline): LGHDT, YNNKEL (reference sequence). Trimming took 0 bases from V and 4 from J, leaving 12 bases between them. The CDR3 contains 15 residues. This CDR3 reads CASSQDNGGPYGYTF. CDR3 in DNA: TGTGCCAGCAGCCAAGATAACGGGGGACCCTATGGCTACACCTTC.

The J gene is TRBJ2-7, the V gene TRBV6-2 or TRBV6-3; D is possibly TRBD1 or TRBD2 (5 bases each). The CDR3 has 14 amino acids. From germline, CDR1 is MNHEY and CDR2 SVGEGT. Trimming removed 6 bases from V and 0 bases from J, with 12 bases in between. The CDR3 sequence is CASSRSGSSYEQYF. In DNA, the CDR3 is TGTGCCAGCAGCCGTTCAGGGAGCTCCTACGAGCAGTACTTC.

The chain is built from TRBV7-2 and TRBJ1-6; D call uncertain. The ends were cut back, 2 bases at V and 7 bases at J, with 9 bases in the middle. Germline CDR1 and CDR2: SGHTA and FQGNSA. The CDR3 covers 14 residues. CDR3: CASSLSFINSPLHF. CDR3 nucleotide sequence: TGTGCCAGCAGCTTAAGTTTTATAAATTCACCCCTCCACTTT.

In nucleotides, the CDR3 is TGTGCCAGCAGTTTTGTCGGTTCCACTGAAGCTTTCTTT. It yields the protein CASSFVGSTEAFF. This rearrangement joins TRBV6-2 or TRBV6-3 to TRBJ1-1; D remains ambiguous. The length of the CDR3 is 13 residues. Germline CDR1 MNHEY, CDR2 SVGEGT. With 4 bases removed from V and 4 bases from J, the gap between germline ends came to 10 bases.

V and J are TRBV19 and TRBJ1-4, with 8 bases matching TRBD1. The germline gives CDR1 LNHDA, CDR2 SQIVND (reference sequence). This CDR3 is 16 amino acids long. The trim removed 6 bases at V and 5 bases at J, leaving 11 bases unmatched. The CDR3 sequence: CASRRTGSPRNEKLFF. CDR3 nucleotide sequence: TGTGCCAGTAGGCGGACAGGGTCCCCACGGAATGAAAAACTGTTTTTT.

The gene calls are TRBV7-8 and TRBJ2-6; TRBD2 agrees at 13 bases. This CDR3 is 17 amino acids long. Germline V CDR1 and CDR2: SGHVS, FQNEAQ. The V gene end was trimmed by 6 bases and the J gene end by 3 bases; junction bases not matched to a gene: 5. The DNA of the CDR3 is TGTGCCAGCAGTACCGGGACTAGCGGGGTTGGGGCCAACGTCCTGACTTTC. It specifies CASSTGTSGVGANVLTF.

Only a few counts were recorded for this clone. CDR3 nucleotides: TGTGCCAGCAGTGGGGACAGGAGCTACGAGCAGTACTTC. It codes for CASSGDRSYEQYF. The rearrangement links TRBV2 to TRBJ2-7; TRBD1 aligns across 8 bases. This CDR3 spans 13 amino acids. Trimming removed 4 bases from V and 3 bases from J; junction bases left unmatched: 2. Germline values: CDR1 SNHLY, CDR2 FYNNEI.

This chain links TRBV11-1 with TRBJ2-5; no definite D call. The V and J ends lost 4 bases and 1 base respectively, with 7 bases between them. The CDR3 is 13 amino acids. Germline V gives CDR1 SGHAT, CDR2 FQDESV (reference sequence). DNA for the CDR3: TGTGCCAGCAGCTGGGGAATCCAAGAGACCCAGTACTTC. Residues: CASSWGIQETQYF.

The chain recombines TRBV18 with TRBJ2-3; TRBD2 agrees at 10 bases. Germline values: CDR1 KGHSH, CDR2 LQKENI. This CDR3 comprises 16 residues. Trimming cost V 3 bases and J 2 bases; bases outside gene matches: 5. The CDR3 loop reads CASSPLAGAHTDTQYF. The CDR3 DNA is TGTGCCAGCTCACCCCTAGCGGGAGCGCACACAGATACGCAGTATTTT.

The chain employs TRBV4-2 and TRBJ2-1; 13 positions match TRBD2. This CDR3 is built from 19 residues. V gave up 3 bases and J gave up 0 bases; unmatched junction bases: 8. CDR1 and CDR2 (germline): LGHNA, YNFKEQ. CDR3 nucleotide sequence: TGTGCCAGCAGCCACCCACTAGCGGGGGGGAAGAGCTCCTACAATGAGCAGTTCTTC. It specifies CASSHPLAGGKSSYNEQFF.

This clone was detected once. This sequence joins TRBV12-3 or TRBV12-4 and TRBJ2-1; unclear D gene. V was trimmed by 2 bases and J by 7 bases, leaving 6 bases between them. The CDR3 has 12 residues. CDR3 amino acids: CASSLMQNEQFF. CDR3 nucleotides: TGTGCCAGCAGTTTAATGCAAAATGAGCAGTTCTTC.

This clone came up a few times. This CDR3 is also generated by other DNA sequences in the sample. This chain links TRBV30 with TRBJ1-5; 8 bases agree with TRBD1. The CDR3 runs 13 residues. Unmatched junction bases numbered 2, after V lost 4 bases and J lost 3 bases. Germline V gives CDR1 GTSNPN, CDR2 SVGIG (reference sequence). Here the CDR3 DNA reads TGTGCCTGGACAGGGGGCGCCAATCAGCCCCAGCATTTT. It encodes CAWTGGANQPQHF.

The V gene is TRBV6-1, the J gene TRBJ2-1; 9 positions match TRBD2. This CDR3 comprises 17 residues. Germline V gene sequence: CDR1 MNHNS, CDR2 SASEGT. V was clipped by 2 bases and J by 0 bases; unmatched bases: 5. The CDR3, as DNA: TGTGCCAGCAGTGAATCGTTTAGCGGGAGCTCCTACAATGAGCAGTTCTTC. Amino acid sequence: CASSESFSGSSYNEQFF.

This sequence joins TRBV7-9 and TRBJ1-3; D gene ambiguous. The length of the CDR3 is 15 residues. The germline V gene encodes CDR1 SEHNR and CDR2 FQNEAQ (reference sequence). V lost 4 bases and J lost 0, with 10 bases in between. The CDR3 bases are TGTGCCAGCAGCTCCCCGGTCCTCTCTGGAAACACCATATATTTT. It specifies CASSSPVLSGNTIYF.